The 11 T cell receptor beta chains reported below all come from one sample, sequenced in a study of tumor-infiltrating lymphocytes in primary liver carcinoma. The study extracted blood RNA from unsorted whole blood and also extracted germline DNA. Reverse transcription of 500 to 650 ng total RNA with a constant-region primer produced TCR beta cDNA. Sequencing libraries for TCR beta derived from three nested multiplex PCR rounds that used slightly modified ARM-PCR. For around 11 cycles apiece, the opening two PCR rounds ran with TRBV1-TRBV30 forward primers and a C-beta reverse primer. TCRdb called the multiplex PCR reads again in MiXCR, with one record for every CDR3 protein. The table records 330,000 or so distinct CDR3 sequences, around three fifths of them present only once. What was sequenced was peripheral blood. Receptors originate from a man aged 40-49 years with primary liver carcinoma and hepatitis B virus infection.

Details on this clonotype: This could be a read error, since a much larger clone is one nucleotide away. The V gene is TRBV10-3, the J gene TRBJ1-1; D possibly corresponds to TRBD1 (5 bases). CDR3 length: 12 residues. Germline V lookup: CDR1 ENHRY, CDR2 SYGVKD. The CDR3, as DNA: TGTGCCATCAGCATAGAGGGGACTGATGCTTTCTTT. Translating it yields CAISIEGTDAFF.

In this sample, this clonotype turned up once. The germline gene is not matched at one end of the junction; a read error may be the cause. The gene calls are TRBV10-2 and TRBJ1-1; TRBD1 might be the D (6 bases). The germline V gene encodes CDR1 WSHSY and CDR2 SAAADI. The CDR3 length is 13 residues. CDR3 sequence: CASSRGESLEALF. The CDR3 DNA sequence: TGCGCCAGCAGTAGGGGGGAGAGCCTTGAAGCTTTGTTT.

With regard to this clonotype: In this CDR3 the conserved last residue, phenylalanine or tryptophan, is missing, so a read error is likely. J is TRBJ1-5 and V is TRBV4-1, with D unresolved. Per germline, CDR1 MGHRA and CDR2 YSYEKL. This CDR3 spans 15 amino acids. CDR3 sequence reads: CASNQKRGRNQPQHS. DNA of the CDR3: TGCGCCAGCAACCAAAAAAGAGGGAGGAATCAGCCCCAGCATTCT.

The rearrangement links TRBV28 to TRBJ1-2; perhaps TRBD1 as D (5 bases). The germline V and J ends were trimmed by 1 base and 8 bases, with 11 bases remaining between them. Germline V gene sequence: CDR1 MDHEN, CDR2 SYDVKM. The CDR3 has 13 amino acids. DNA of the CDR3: TGTGCCAGCAGTTTATCAGGGATCTCCGGCTACACCTTC. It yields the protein CASSLSGISGYTF.

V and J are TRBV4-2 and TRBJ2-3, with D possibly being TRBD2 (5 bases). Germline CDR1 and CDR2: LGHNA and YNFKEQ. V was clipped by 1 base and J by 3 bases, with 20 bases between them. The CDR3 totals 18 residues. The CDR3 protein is CASSQAALLAGATDTQYF. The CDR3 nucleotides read TGTGCCAGCAGCCAAGCGGCGCTTCTAGCAGGAGCGACAGATACGCAGTATTTT.

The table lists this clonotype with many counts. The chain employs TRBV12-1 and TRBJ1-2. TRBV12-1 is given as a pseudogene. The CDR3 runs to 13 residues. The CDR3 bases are TGTGCCAGCAGCTCATGTGGGGACTATGGCTACACCTTC. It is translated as CASSSCGDYGYTF.

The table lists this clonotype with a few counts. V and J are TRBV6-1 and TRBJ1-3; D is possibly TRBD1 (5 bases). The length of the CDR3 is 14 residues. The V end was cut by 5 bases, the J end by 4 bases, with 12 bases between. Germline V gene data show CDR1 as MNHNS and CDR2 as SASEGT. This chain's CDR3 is CASSKGLAGNTIYF. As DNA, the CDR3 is TGTGCCAGCAGTAAGGGGCTTGCAGGAAACACCATATATTTT.

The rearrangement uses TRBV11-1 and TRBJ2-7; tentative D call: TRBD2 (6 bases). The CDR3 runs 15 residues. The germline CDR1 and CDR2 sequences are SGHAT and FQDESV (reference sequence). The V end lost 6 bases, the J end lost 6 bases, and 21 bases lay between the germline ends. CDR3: CASSQIRRLGGEQYF. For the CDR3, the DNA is TGTGCCAGCAGTCAGATCCGCAGACTAGGTGGCGAGCAGTACTTC. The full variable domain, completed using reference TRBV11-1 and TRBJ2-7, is EAEVAQSPRYKITEKSQAVAFWCDPISGHATLYWYRQILGQGPELLVQFQDESVVDDSQLPKDRFSAERLKGVDSTLKIQPAELGDSAMYLCASSQIRRLGGEQYFGPGTRLTVT.

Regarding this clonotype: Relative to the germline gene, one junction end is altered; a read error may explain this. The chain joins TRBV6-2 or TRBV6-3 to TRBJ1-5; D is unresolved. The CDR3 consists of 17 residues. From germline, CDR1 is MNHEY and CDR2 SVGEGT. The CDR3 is CASRIGARFQLNQSQHF. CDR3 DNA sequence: TGTGCCAGCAGGATAGGCGCCCGTTTCCAACTCAATCAGTCCCAGCATTTT.

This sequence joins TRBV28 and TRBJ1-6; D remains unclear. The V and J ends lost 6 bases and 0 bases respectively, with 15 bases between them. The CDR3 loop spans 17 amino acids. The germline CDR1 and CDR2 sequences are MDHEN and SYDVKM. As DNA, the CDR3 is TGTGCCAGCAGGACGACCTCCCACAGCTCCTATAATTCACCCCTCCACTTT. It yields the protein CASRTTSHSSYNSPLHF.

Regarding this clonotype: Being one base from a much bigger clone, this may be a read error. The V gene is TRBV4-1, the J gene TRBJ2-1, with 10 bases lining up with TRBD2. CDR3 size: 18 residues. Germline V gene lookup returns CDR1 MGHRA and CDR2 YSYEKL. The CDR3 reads CAGSQDRASGSSYNEQFF. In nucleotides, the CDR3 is TGCGCCGGCAGCCAAGATCGGGCTAGCGGGAGTTCTTACAATGAGCAGTTCTTC.